The clone carrying this T cell receptor beta chain was counted between two and nine times. What it recognizes is unknown. The sample originates from a study of T cell responses to AZD1222 COVID-19 vaccine. The method was immunoSEQ multiplex PCR; TCRdb's version includes in-frame clones alone and lacks a portion of them. The table lists around 75,000 clones, 70% to 90% of them singletons, with 10% to 15% in the top ten. Germline CDR1 MNHEY, CDR2 SVGEGT. This CDR3 region has 16 residues. V was trimmed by 5 bases and J by 1 base, leaving 17 bases between them. Study outcomes and limitations: There were vaccine-associated CD4 TCRs across spike, dominant at 160-218 and 743-854. Samples come after the peak T cell response, not at day 14. Two doses of AZD1222 preceded a rise in Spike-specific TCR breadth and depth. Baseline antibody screening turned up just five to seven seropositive AZD1222 recipients.

The rearrangement joins TRBV6-2 or TRBV6-3 to TRBJ1-2; D call uncertain. The input for sequencing was peripheral blood, taken on day 0 of AZD1222 vaccination. This receptor was identified in an adult in good health. CDR3 in DNA: TGTGCCAGCAGTCCCTTTATGGACGGAGTTAACTATGGCTACACCTTC. This encodes CASSPFMDGVNYGYTF.